This paragraph reports one TCR beta chain. Its antigen is currently unknown. Purification of the CD8+ and CD4+ T cells relied on negative isolation, and TEMRA cells underwent FACS enrichment. The record originates from a study of CD8 T cells in Susac syndrome. Notes on the study in general: The study acknowledged a relatively small number of individuals in its TCR sequencing and HLA analysis.

Between the trimmed V and J ends, which lost 0 bases and 4 bases, there was a span of 19 bases. The CDR3 is made up of 17 amino acids. The V gene's germline CDR1 is SGHDT and CDR2 YYEEEE. An amount of RNA that ranged from 0.5 to 1 ug was reverse transcribed with random hexamers. It was immunoSEQ multiplex PCR that amplified TCR beta CDR3 across 54 Vbeta and 13 Jbeta. TCRdb re-analysed the immunoSEQ multiplex PCR reads in MiXCR, keeping a single row per CDR3 protein. The table has about 200,000 distinct CDR3 sequences, approximately 93% seen once; the top ten hold approximately 0.1%. Sequenced input: CD4+ T cells from PBMCs. The gene calls are TRBV5-6 and TRBJ2-5; D might be TRBD1 (5 bases). The receptor was isolated from a human donor in good health. DNA of the CDR3: TGTGCCAGCAGCTTGGGGGCAGGGCGATTCGTAAGAGAGACCCAGTACTTC. This translates into CASSLGAGRFVRETQYF.